Included here is one T cell receptor beta chain sequence, with context. Its specificity is not known. Only CD45RO-negative cells positively selected for CCR7 counted as naive CD8 cells, so terminally differentiated effector memory CD45RA+ cells were excluded. The sample originates from a study of shared clonotypes between healthy human individuals. Turning to the study itself: Every donor yielded three CD4 naive, three CD4 memory, two CD8 naive and one CD8 memory plate. Study-wide findings and caveats: Shared across a few donors were approximately 5% of the naive CD4 clonotypes. The study sampled only blood, and tissue repertoires likely differ.

Trimming cost V 1 base and J 5 bases; bases outside gene matches: 3. Germline V gene lookup returns CDR1 SGDLS and CDR2 YYNGEE. The CDR3 sequence is 15 residues long. At deep level, the assay was performed. Repertoires were generated with immunoSEQ multiplex PCR, while TCRdb's copy carries only in-frame clones and drops some. There are some 2 million clones in the sample; 85% to 95% occur only once, and 1% to 1.5% lies in the top ten. V is TRBV9 and J is TRBJ1-4; TRBD1 aligns across 9 bases. Sequences were obtained from naive CD8+ T cells sorted from blood. This TCR was recovered from a man between 18 and 29 years old in good health. The chain's CDR3 is CASSVRGQGNEKLFF. Written as DNA, the CDR3 is TGTGCCAGCAGCGTAAGAGGACAGGGGAATGAAAAACTGTTTTTT. The full variable domain, with the rest looked up from reference TRBV9 and TRBJ1-4, is DSGVTQTPKHLITATGQRVTLRCSPRSGDLSVYWYQQSLDQGLQFLIQYYNGEERAKGNILERFSAQQFPDLHSELNLSSLELGDSALYFCASSVRGQGNEKLFFGSGTQLSVL.